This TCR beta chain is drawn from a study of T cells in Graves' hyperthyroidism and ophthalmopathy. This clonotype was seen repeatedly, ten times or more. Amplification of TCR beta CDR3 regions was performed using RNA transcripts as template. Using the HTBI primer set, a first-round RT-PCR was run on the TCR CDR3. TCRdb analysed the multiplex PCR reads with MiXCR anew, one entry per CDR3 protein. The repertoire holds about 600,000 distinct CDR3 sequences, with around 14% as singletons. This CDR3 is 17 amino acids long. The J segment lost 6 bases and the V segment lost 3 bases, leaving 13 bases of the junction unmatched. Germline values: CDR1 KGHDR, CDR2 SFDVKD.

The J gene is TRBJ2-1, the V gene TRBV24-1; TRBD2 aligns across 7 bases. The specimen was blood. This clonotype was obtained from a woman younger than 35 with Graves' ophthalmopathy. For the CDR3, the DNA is TGTGCCACCAGTGATCCAGCACTAGCGCCGGCAGGCAATGAGCAGTTCTTC. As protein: CATSDPALAPAGNEQFF.